This paragraph covers one T cell receptor beta chain sequence. The antigen remains undetermined. These data are taken from a study of shared clonotypes between healthy human individuals. Findings of the study overall: Sequencing depth was expected to influence donor clonotype sharing. The study found lower generation probabilities in non-shared clonotypes than in those shared by all four donors.

CD45RO negativity and positive selection for CCR7 defined naive CD8 cells, a population that excluded terminally differentiated effector memory CD45RA+ cells. Produced via immunoSEQ multiplex PCR; TCRdb's table is partial and in-frame only. The table lists about 2 million clones, about 95% of them singletons, with more than 0.9% in the top ten. This CDR3 has 14 amino acids. Trimming left V 4 bases short and J 4 bases short, with 14 bases between. Germline V gene lookup returns CDR1 SGHDT and CDR2 YYEEEE. Source material: naive CD8+ T cells sorted from blood. The chain couples TRBV5-6 to TRBJ1-1; perhaps TRBD1 as D (6 bases). The receptor was isolated from a man aged 18 to 35 in good health. The CDR3 sequence: CASSVTGAVTEAFF. The CDR3 DNA reads as TGTGCCAGCAGCGTGACGGGGGCGGTCACTGAAGCTTTCTTT.